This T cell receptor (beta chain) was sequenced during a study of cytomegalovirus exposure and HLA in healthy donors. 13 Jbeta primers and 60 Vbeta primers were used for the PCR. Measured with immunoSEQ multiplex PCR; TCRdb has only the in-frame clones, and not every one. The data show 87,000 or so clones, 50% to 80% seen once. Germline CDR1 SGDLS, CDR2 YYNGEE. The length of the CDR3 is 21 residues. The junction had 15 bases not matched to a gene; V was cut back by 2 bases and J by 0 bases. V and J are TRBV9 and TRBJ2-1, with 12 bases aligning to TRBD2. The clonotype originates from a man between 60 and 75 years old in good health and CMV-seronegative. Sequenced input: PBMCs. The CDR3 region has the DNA TGTGCCAGCAGCGTGGGTCCTGGGGGACTAGCGGGTGTTGGCTCCTACAATGAGCAGTTCTTC. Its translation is CASSVGPGGLAGVGSYNEQFF.